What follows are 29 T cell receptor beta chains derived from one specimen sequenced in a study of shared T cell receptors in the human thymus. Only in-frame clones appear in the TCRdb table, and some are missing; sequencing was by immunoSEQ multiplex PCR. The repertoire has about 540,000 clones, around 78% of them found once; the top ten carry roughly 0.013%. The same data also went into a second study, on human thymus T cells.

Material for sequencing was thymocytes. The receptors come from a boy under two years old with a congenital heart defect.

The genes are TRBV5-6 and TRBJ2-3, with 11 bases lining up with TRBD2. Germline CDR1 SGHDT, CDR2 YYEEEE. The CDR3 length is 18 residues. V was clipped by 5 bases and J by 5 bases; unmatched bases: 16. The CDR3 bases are TGTGCCAGCAGTAAGGACAGGGATAGCGGGAGGGCAATAGATACGCAGTATTTT. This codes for CASSKDRDSGRAIDTQYF.

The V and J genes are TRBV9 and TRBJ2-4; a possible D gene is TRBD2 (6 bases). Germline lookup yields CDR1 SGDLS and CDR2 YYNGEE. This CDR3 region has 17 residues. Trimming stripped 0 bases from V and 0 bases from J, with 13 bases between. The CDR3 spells CASSVGGSGVAKNIQYF. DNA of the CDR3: TGTGCCAGCAGCGTAGGAGGTAGCGGTGTAGCCAAAAACATTCAGTACTTC.

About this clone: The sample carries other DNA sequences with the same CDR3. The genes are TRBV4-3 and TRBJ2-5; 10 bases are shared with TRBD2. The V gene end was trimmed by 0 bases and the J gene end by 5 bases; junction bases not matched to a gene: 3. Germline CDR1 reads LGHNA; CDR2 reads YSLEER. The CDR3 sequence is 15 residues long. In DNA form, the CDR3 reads TGCGCCAGCAGCCAAGATCTAGCGGGAGAGGAGACCCAGTACTTC. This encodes CASSQDLAGEETQYF.

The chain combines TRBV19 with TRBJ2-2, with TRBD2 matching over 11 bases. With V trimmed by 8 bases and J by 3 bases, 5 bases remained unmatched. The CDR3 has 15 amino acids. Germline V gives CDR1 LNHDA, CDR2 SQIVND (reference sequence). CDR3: CASALSGRDTGELFF. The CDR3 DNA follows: TGTGCCAGTGCTCTTAGCGGGAGGGACACCGGGGAGCTGTTTTTT.

The CDR3 loop reads CAISDPVGGRSFAYNEQFF. The CDR3 nucleotides are TGTGCCATCAGTGACCCCGTTGGCGGGAGGTCTTTCGCCTACAATGAGCAGTTCTTC. The genes are TRBV10-3 and TRBJ2-1, with 8 positions matching TRBD2. Germline CDR1 reads ENHRY; CDR2 reads SYGVKD. The CDR3 contains 19 residues. The V segment lost 3 bases and the J segment 2 bases; nucleotides outside the gene matches: 15.

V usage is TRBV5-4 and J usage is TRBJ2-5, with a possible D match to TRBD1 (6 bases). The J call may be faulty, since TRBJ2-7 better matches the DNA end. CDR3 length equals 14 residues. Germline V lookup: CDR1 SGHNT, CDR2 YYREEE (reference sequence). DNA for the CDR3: TGTGCCACCGGCAGGGCCAGGGGCGGCCACGAGCAGTACTTC. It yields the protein CATGRARGGHEQYF.

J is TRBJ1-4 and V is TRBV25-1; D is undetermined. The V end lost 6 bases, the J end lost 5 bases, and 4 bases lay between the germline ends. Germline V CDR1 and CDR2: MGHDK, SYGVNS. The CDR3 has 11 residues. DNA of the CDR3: TGTGCCAGCAGACTGAATGAAAAACTGTTTTTT. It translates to CASRLNEKLFF.

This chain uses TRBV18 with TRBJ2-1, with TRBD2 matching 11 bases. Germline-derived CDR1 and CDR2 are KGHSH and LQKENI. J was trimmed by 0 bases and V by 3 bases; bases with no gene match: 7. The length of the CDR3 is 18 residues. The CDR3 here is CASSPNLAGGGSYNEQFF. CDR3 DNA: TGTGCCAGCTCACCGAATCTAGCGGGAGGTGGCTCCTACAATGAGCAGTTCTTC. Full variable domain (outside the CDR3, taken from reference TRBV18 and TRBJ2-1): NAGVMQNPRHLVRRRGQEARLRCSPMKGHSHVYWYRQLPEEGLKFMVYLQKENIIDESGMPKERFSAEFPKEGPSILRIQQVVRGDSAAYFCASSPNLAGGGSYNEQFFGPGTRLTVL.

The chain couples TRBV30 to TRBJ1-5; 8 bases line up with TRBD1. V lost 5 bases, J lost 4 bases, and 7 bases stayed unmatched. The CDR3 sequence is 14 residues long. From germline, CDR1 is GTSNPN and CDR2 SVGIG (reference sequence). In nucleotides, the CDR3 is TGTGCCTGGTTGGACAGGGAGGTAAATCAGCCCCAGCATTTT. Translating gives CAWLDREVNQPQHF.

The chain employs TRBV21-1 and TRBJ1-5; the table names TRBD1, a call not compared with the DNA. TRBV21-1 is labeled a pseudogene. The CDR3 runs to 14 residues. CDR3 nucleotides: TGTGCCAGCAGCAGCGACAGGTTCAATCAGCCCCAGCATTTT. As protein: CASSSDRFNQPQHF.

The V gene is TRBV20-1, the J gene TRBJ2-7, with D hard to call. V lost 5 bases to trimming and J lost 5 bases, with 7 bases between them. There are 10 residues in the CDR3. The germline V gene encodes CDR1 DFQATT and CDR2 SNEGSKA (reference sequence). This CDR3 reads CSAARDEQYF. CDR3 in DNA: TGCAGTGCTGCCCGGGACGAGCAGTACTTC.

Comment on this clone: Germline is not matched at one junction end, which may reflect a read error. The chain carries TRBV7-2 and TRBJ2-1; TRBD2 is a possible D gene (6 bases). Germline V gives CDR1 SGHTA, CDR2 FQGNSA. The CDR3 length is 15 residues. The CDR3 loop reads CASSLVTSLYDEQFF. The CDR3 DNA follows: TGTGCCAGCAGCTTAGTAACTAGCCTCTACGATGAGCAGTTCTTC.

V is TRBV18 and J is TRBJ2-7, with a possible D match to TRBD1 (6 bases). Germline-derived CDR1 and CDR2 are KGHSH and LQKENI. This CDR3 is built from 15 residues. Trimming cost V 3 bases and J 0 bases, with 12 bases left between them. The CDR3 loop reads CASSPLRGSSYEQYF. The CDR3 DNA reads TGTGCCAGCTCACCTCTGAGGGGGAGCTCCTACGAGCAGTACTTC.

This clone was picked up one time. Here the CDR3 reads CATSSSPPSRGIRTGANVLTF. The CDR3 nucleotides are TGTGCCACCAGCAGTAGCCCCCCCTCTAGAGGGATTCGGACTGGGGCCAACGTCCTGACTTTC. This sequence joins TRBV15 and TRBJ2-6; D might be TRBD2 (5 bases). The CDR3 totals 21 residues. Per germline, CDR1 LNHNV and CDR2 YYDKDF (reference sequence). Deletions cut 3 bases from V and 2 bases from J, with 26 bases between.

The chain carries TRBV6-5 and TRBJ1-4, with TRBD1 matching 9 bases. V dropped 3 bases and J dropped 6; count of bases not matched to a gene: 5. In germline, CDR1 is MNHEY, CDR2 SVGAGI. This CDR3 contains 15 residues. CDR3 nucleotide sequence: TGTGCCAGCAGTTATCTGACAGGGGGGGATGAAAAACTGTTTTTT. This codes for CASSYLTGGDEKLFF.

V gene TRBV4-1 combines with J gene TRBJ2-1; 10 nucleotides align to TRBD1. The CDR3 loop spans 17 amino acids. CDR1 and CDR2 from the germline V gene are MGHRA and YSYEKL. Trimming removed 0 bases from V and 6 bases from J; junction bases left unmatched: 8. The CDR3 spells CASSQDPGQGCPNEQFF. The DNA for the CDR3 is TGCGCCAGCAGCCAAGATCCGGGACAGGGGTGCCCCAATGAGCAGTTCTTC.

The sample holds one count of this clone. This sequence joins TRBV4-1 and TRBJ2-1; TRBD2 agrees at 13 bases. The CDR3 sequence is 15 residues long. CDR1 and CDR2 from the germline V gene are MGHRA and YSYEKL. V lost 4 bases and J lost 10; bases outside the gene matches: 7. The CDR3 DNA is TGCGCCAGCAGCCGCCGGACTAGCGGGAGTTGGGAGCAGTTCTTC. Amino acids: CASSRRTSGSWEQFF.

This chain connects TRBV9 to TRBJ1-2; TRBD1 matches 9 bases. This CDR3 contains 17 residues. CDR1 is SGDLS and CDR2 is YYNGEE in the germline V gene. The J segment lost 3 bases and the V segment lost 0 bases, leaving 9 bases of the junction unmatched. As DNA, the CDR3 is TGTGCCAGCAGCGTAGGGGGGACGGGACAGGGCCACTATGGCTACACCTTC. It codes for CASSVGGTGQGHYGYTF.

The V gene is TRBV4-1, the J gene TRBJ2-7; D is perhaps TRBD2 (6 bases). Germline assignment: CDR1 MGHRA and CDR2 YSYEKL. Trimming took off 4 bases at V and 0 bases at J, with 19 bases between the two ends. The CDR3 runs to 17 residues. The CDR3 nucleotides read TGCGCCAGCAGCCTGACATCTAGCGACTCCCGCTCCTACGAGCAGTACTTC. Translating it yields CASSLTSSDSRSYEQYF.

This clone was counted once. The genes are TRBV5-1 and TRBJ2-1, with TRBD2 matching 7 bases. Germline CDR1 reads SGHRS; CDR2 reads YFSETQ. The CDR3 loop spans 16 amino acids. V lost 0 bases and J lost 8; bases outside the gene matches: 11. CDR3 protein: CASSLGAGEGRDEQFF. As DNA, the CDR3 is TGCGCCAGCAGCTTGGGGGCGGGAGAGGGGCGGGATGAGCAGTTCTTC.

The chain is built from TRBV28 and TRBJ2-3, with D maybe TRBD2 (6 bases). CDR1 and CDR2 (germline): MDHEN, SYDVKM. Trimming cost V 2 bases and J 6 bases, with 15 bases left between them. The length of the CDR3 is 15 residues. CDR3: CASSLTSGPRDTQYF. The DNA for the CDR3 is TGTGCCAGCAGTTTAACGAGCGGGCCTCGGGATACGCAGTATTTT.

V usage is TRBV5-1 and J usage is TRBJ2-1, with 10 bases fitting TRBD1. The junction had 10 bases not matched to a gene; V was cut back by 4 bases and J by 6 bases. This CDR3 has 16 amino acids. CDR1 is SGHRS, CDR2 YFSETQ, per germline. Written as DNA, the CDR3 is TGCGCCAGCAGCCTTGCTATTGGGACAGGGGCCAATGAGCAGTTCTTC. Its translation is CASSLAIGTGANEQFF.

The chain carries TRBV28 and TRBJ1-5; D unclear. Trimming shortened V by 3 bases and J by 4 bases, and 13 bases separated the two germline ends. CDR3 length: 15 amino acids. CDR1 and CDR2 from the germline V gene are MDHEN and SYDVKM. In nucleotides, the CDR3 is TGTGCCAGCAGTTTGGCCCGGGTCGAAAATCAGCCCCAGCATTTT. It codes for CASSLARVENQPQHF. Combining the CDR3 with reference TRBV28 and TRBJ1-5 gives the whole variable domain DVKVTQSSRYLVKRTGEKVFLECVQDMDHENMFWYRQDPGLGLRLIYFSYDVKMKEKGDIPEGYSVSREKKERFSLILESASTNQTSMYLCASSLARVENQPQHFGDGTRLSIL.

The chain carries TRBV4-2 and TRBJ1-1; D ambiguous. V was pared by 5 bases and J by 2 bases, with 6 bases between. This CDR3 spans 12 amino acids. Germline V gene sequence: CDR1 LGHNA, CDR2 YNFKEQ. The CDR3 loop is CASSVKNTEAFF. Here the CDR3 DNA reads TGTGCCAGCAGCGTAAAAAACACTGAAGCTTTCTTT.

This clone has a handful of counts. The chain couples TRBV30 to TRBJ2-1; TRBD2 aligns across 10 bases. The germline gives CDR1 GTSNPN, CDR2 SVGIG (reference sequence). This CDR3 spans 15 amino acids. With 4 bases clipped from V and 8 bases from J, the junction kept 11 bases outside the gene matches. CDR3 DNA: TGTGCCTGGATCGGGAAGCGGGAGGGCCCGGATGAGCAGTTCTTC. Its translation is CAWIGKREGPDEQFF.

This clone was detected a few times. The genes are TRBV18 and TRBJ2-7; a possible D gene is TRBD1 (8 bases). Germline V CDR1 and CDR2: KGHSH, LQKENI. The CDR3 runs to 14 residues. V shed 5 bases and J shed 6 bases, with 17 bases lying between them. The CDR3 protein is CASSSGQGGVEQYF. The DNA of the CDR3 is TGTGCCAGCTCATCCGGACAGGGAGGGGTCGAGCAGTACTTC.

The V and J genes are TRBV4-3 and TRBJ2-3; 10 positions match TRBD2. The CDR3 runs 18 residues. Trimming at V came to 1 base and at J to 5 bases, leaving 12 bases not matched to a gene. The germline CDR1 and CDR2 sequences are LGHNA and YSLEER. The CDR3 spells CASSQVNPAGGPEDTQYF. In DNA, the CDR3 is TGCGCCAGCAGCCAAGTGAATCCAGCGGGAGGGCCTGAAGATACGCAGTATTTT.

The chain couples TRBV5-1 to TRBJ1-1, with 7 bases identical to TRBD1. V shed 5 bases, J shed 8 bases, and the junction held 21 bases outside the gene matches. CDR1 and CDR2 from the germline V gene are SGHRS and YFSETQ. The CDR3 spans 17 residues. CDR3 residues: CASRKGQLIVPDREAFF. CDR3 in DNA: TGCGCCAGCAGGAAGGGACAGCTTATTGTACCTGACCGAGAAGCTTTCTTT.

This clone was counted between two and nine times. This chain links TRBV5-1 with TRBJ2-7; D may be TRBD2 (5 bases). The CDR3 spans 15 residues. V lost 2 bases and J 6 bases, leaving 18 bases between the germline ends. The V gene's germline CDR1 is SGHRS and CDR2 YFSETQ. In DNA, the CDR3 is TGCGCCAGCAGCTTCCAGTCCGGGATCAGTTTCGAGCAGTACTTC. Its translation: CASSFQSGISFEQYF.